The next 19 T cell receptor beta chains were all read from a single sample in a study of CD8 T cells in ankylosing spondylitis. No antigen has been identified for these receptors. Using its own MiXCR run on the 5' RACE reads, TCRdb lists one record per CDR3 protein. The sample carries around 490,000 distinct CDR3 sequences, approximately 5.3% recorded once. Overall study results and limits: There was a TCR beta motif, made of eight highly homologous variants, that appeared characteristic of ankylosing spondylitis blood.

The specimen sequenced was blood, either unsorted or a sorted T cell fraction (not recorded which). Source of these receptors: a male donor with ankylosing spondylitis.

In this sample, this clonotype turned up many times. J is TRBJ2-4 and V is TRBV29-1; 7 bases map to TRBD1. Germline V gene sequence: CDR1 SQVTM, CDR2 ANQGSEA. The CDR3 has 13 amino acids. V shed 7 bases and J 6 bases; nucleotides not matched to a gene: 9. This CDR3 reads CSAATGLGNIQYF. CDR3 coding DNA: TGCAGCGCAGCGACAGGGCTGGGAAACATTCAGTACTTC.

Many counts were recorded for this clonotype. The CDR3 reads CASSPPGQGGPEAFF. CDR3 sequence (DNA): TGTGCCAGCTCACCTCCGGGACAGGGCGGCCCTGAAGCTTTCTTT. The gene calls are TRBV18 and TRBJ1-1; 9 positions agree with TRBD1. The CDR3 is made up of 15 amino acids. With V trimmed by 3 bases and J by 6 bases, 8 bases remained unmatched. The germline V gene has CDR1 KGHSH and CDR2 LQKENI.

This clonotype was detected ten times or more. CDR3 loop: CASSYTGTQAGGYTF. In DNA form, the CDR3 reads TGTGCCAGCAGCTATACCGGGACCCAGGCGGGTGGCTACACCTTC. The rearrangement links TRBV4-2 to TRBJ1-2; D might be TRBD1 (5 bases). Germline V gene data show CDR1 as LGHNA and CDR2 as YNFKEQ. CDR3 length equals 15 residues. Trimming shortened V by 5 bases and J by 7 bases, and 20 bases separated the two germline ends.

This clonotype appeared many times. This chain uses TRBV20-1 with TRBJ1-1, with D perhaps matching TRBD1 (5 bases). CDR3 length: 15 amino acids. V lost 3 bases, J lost 1 base, and 15 bases lay in between. CDR1 DFQATT and CDR2 SNEGSKA come from the germline V gene (reference sequence). CDR3 amino acids: CSARRGNTGNTEAFF. The CDR3 DNA is TGCAGTGCTAGGAGGGGTAACACGGGGAACACTGAAGCTTTCTTT.

The chain is built from TRBV6-2 or TRBV6-3 and TRBJ2-1, with TRBD2 as a possible D gene (5 bases). Germline assignment: CDR1 MNHEY and CDR2 SVGEGT. V lost 1 base and J 8 bases, leaving 9 bases between the germline ends. The CDR3 loop spans 13 amino acids. The CDR3 loop is CASSYWAGDEQFF. CDR3 in DNA: TGTGCCAGCAGTTACTGGGCGGGCGATGAGCAGTTCTTC.

In its sample, this clonotype was seen many times. The chain joins TRBV18 to TRBJ1-6; TRBD1 might be the D (6 bases). The length of the CDR3 is 15 residues. Trimming took off 2 bases at V and 5 bases at J, with 10 bases between the two ends. Germline V gene lookup returns CDR1 KGHSH and CDR2 LQKENI. CDR3 in DNA: TGTGCCAGCTCACCAACAGGGATGAATAATTCACCCCTCCACTTT. Encoded protein: CASSPTGMNNSPLHF.

The sample holds many counts of this clonotype. The V gene is TRBV7-2, the J gene TRBJ2-2; TRBD1 agrees at 8 bases. The CDR3 has 17 amino acids. Losses at the gene ends were 4 bases for V and 5 bases for J; bases not matched to a gene: 12. The germline gives CDR1 SGHTA, CDR2 FQGNSA. The CDR3 protein is CASSSPQGAKQTGELFF. The CDR3 nucleotides are TGTGCCAGCAGCTCACCCCAGGGGGCCAAGCAAACCGGGGAGCTGTTTTTT.

The chain employs TRBV4-2 and TRBJ2-7; TRBD2 is a possible D gene (5 bases). In germline, CDR1 is LGHNA, CDR2 YNFKEQ. The CDR3 covers 13 residues. V lost 4 bases to trimming and J lost 7 bases, with 14 bases between them. The CDR3 region is CASSPTIGEEQYF. CDR3 in DNA: TGTGCCAGCAGCCCGACGATCGGGGAAGAGCAGTACTTC.

About this clonotype itself: One end of the junction does not line up with germline, which may come from a read error. The rearrangement joins TRBV5-6 to TRBJ2-3, with D maybe TRBD2 (5 bases). The CDR3 runs to 14 residues. The V gene's germline CDR1 is SGHDT and CDR2 YYEEEE. CDR3 residues: CAMSPGIVCWALLF. In DNA form, the CDR3 reads TGTGCCATGAGCCCCGGGATCGTCTGCTGGGCACTGCTTTTT.

This clonotype occurred many times. The chain couples TRBV12-3 or TRBV12-4 to TRBJ2-1, with TRBD2 matching over 7 bases. Unmatched junction bases numbered 6, after V lost 2 bases and J lost 5 bases. This CDR3 has 15 amino acids. The CDR3 region is CASSLRGGRDNEQFF. DNA of the CDR3: TGTGCCAGCAGTTTACGCGGGGGACGTGACAATGAGCAGTTCTTC.

This clonotype was observed at least ten times. The chain joins TRBV20-1 to TRBJ1-5; D is perhaps TRBD1 (5 bases). V lost 2 bases and J 6 bases, leaving 14 bases between the germline ends. The length of the CDR3 is 14 residues. Germline V gene data show CDR1 as DFQATT and CDR2 as SNEGSKA (reference sequence). CDR3 nucleotides: TGCAGTGCTAGATGGGACGCGGGTAGTCAGCCCCAGCATTTT. Translating gives CSARWDAGSQPQHF.

This clonotype was counted ten times or more. V and J are TRBV28 and TRBJ2-5; the D gene is possibly TRBD1 (6 bases). Germline CDR1 is MDHEN and CDR2 is SYDVKM. The CDR3 runs 14 residues. V was pared by 2 bases and J by 5 bases, with 12 bases between. As DNA, the CDR3 is TGTGCCAGCAGTTTAAGGGGACATTCGGAGACCCAGTACTTC. Translating gives CASSLRGHSETQYF.

This chain links TRBV29-1 with TRBJ1-2; D gene uncertain. There are 11 residues in the CDR3. CDR1 is SQVTM, CDR2 ANQGSEA, per germline. V gave up 4 bases and J gave up 8 bases, with 11 bases separating them. In DNA form, the CDR3 reads TGCAGCGTTGGCGCCCGAGGCGGCTACACCTTC. Protein product: CSVGARGGYTF.

This clonotype occurred many times. The CDR3 bases are TGTGCCAGCAGCCAAACCTCGACAGGGCGAGCCTACGAGCAGTACTTC. This gives the protein CASSQTSTGRAYEQYF. The V call is TRBV4-2, the J call TRBJ2-7; 7 nucleotides match TRBD1. The trim removed 2 bases at V and 2 bases at J, leaving 9 bases unmatched. The CDR3 is 16 residues long. In germline, CDR1 is LGHNA, CDR2 YNFKEQ.

Ten or more counts support this clonotype. The gene calls are TRBV20-1 and TRBJ2-7, with D maybe TRBD2 (5 bases). The V gene's germline CDR1 is DFQATT and CDR2 SNEGSKA (reference sequence). This CDR3 contains 16 residues. Between the trimmed V and J ends, which lost 3 bases and 4 bases, there was a span of 22 bases. Here the CDR3 DNA reads TGCAGTGCTAGCTTCCCCGGGGTCCCTGAACGTTACGAGCAGTACTTC. This gives the protein CSASFPGVPERYEQYF.

This clonotype was picked up many times. The J gene is TRBJ1-2, the V gene TRBV9, with D unresolved. The CDR3 is 13 amino acids. Trimming stripped 3 bases from V and 5 bases from J, with 11 bases between. CDR1 is SGDLS and CDR2 is YYNGEE in the germline V gene. CDR3 sequence (DNA): TGTGCCAGCAGCGCCCTATCCGGATATGGCTACACCTTC. Its protein product is CASSALSGYGYTF.

This clonotype was found many times. The chain carries TRBV7-9 and TRBJ2-7; 7 bases agree with TRBD2. This CDR3 spans 15 amino acids. Losses at the gene ends were 0 bases for V and 4 bases for J; bases not matched to a gene: 6. CDR1 and CDR2 (germline): SEHNR, FQNEAQ (reference sequence). CDR3 coding DNA: TGTGCCAGCAGCTTAGCGGGAGGGGATTTATACGAGCAGTACTTC. This sequence encodes CASSLAGGDLYEQYF.

The sample holds many counts of this clonotype. This rearrangement joins TRBV20-1 to TRBJ1-2; D is undetermined. V shed 3 bases and J shed 3 bases, with 14 bases lying between them. This CDR3 comprises 14 residues. Germline CDR1 is DFQATT and CDR2 is SNEGSKA (reference sequence). The CDR3 coding sequence is TGCAGTGCTAGCGGCCCCCAGGTCGACTATGGCTACACCTTC. This gives the protein CSASGPQVDYGYTF.

This clonotype was counted ten times or more. This chain uses TRBV9 with TRBJ1-6; D is perhaps TRBD1 (5 bases). This CDR3 is 13 amino acids long. Germline values: CDR1 SGDLS, CDR2 YYNGEE. V was clipped by 0 bases and J by 10 bases, with 8 bases between them. The CDR3 loop reads CASSVGSGSPLHF. CDR3 bases: TGTGCCAGCAGCGTAGGATCAGGGTCACCCCTCCACTTT.